Included here is one T cell receptor beta chain sequence, with context. Its specificity is not known. This table comes from immunoSEQ multiplex PCR, and its TCRdb copy is limited to in-frame clones, with some not included. The top ten hold roughly 5.7% of the sample, which has 90,000 to 150,000 clones, 91% seen once. V dropped 0 bases and J dropped 2 bases, with 7 bases sitting between them. The CDR3 is 13 amino acids. Germline CDR1 GTSNPN, CDR2 SVGIG (reference sequence). The data were taken from a study of T cell responses to AZD1222 COVID-19 vaccine. Overall study context: Doses given second, at about 4 or about 12 weeks, were pooled.

The study's findings and limits: Close to half of spike-specific TCRs reportedly recognize unmutated variant regions. Seropositivity was recorded at baseline in only six AZD1222 recipients. Distributed over spike, vaccine-associated CD4 TCRs predominated at 160-218 and 743-854.

This sample comprised peripheral blood, obtained on day 0 of AZD1222 vaccination. The chain carries TRBV30 and TRBJ1-1; D gene ambiguous. The clonotype was recovered from an adult in good health. CDR3 loop: CAWSVRINTEAFF. The CDR3 region has the DNA TGTGCCTGGAGTGTAAGGATAAACACTGAAGCTTTCTTT.